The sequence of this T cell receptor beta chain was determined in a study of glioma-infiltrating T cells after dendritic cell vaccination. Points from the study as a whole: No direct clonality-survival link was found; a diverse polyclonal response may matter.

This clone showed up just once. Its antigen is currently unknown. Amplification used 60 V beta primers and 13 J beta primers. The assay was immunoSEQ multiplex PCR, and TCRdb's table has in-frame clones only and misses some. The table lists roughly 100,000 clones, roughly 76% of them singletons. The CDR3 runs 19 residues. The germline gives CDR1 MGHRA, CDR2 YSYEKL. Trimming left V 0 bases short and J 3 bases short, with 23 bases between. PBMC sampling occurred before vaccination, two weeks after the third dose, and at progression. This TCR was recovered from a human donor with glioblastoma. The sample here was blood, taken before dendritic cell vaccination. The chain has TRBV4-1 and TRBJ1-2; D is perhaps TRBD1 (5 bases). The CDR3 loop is CASSQDGAGRHDSYYGYTF. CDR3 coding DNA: TGCGCCAGCAGCCAAGATGGGGCAGGCCGACATGACTCGTACTATGGCTACACCTTC.